The rows below give T cell receptor beta chains drawn from one sample of a study of PD-L1 blockade in urothelial cancer. Assay: immunoSEQ multiplex PCR; the TCRdb copy retains only in-frame clones and omits some. The data contain about 50,000 clones, 70% to 90% of them singletons. Sequences were derived from PBMCs, sampled around atezolizumab (anti-PD-L1) treatment. Receptors originate from a man in his sixties with urothelial cancer. Each CDR3 is given with its conserved first and last residue. Each record gives: V gene, clone size, D gene, J gene, CDR3 DNA, CDR3 protein. A D gene is named only where the DNA matches it firmly. Clone size is stated in some rows and not others, as once, few, many or a class when expanded.

TRBV7-9,NA,NA,TRBJ2-3,TGTGCCAGCAGCTTAGCAGGCAGGGGTGTCGCAGATACGCAGTATTTT,CASSLAGRGVADTQYF
TRBV5-1,NA,TRBD1,TRBJ2-7,TGCGCCAGCAGCTTAGGGGGGACAGGGGGCCCCTACGAGCAGTACTTC,CASSLGGTGGPYEQYF
TRBV19,NA,TRBD2,TRBJ2-3,TGTGCCAGGAGCCAGACTAGCGGGAGGGCAACCCCAAGCACAGATACGCAGTATTTT,CARSQTSGRATPSTDTQYF
TRBV27,NA,TRBD1,TRBJ2-1,TGTGCCAGCATTGAAGGGACAGGGGTTGGCGAGCAGTTCTTC,CASIEGTGVGEQFF
TRBV4-1,NA,TRBD1,TRBJ2-1,TGCGCCAGCAGCCAAGTTGACAGGGGGCGCGACGATGAGCAGTTCTTC,CASSQVDRGRDDEQFF
TRBV28,NA,NA,TRBJ2-3,TGTGTGTCCTCTAGCACAGATACGCAGTATTTT,CVSSSTDTQYF
TRBV19,NA,TRBD1,TRBJ1-2,TGTGCCAGTAGTACCCGGGACAGGGAACAGTATGGCTACACCTTC,CASSTRDREQYGYTF
TRBV4-3,NA,NA,TRBJ2-7,TGCGCCAGCAGCCAAGACGCTCATGCGACCTACGAGCAGTACTTC,CASSQDAHATYEQYF
TRBV18,NA,TRBD1,TRBJ2-7,TGTGCCAGCTCACCAGGGACAGGGGTCGAGCAGTACTTC,CASSPGTGVEQYF
TRBV5-6,few,NA,TRBJ1-2,TGTGCCAGCAGCTTGGCCGGGAGATCGTCCTATGGCTACACCTTC,CASSLAGRSSYGYTF
TRBV5-1,NA,TRBD2,TRBJ2-5,TGCGCCAGCAGGAGGGCTAGCGGGGGGCCCCAAGAGACCCAGTACTTC,CASRRASGGPQETQYF
TRBV29-1,NA,NA,TRBJ1-2,TGCAGCGTTGGGCAGGGAGGTGGCTACACCTTC,CSVGQGGGYTF
TRBV7-2,NA,NA,TRBJ1-2,TGTGCCAGCAGCTTGAGCTATGGCTACACCTTC,CASSLSYGYTF
TRBV5-1,NA,TRBD1,TRBJ2-1,TGCGCCAGCAGCCCCGGGACAGATAACAATGAGCAGTTCTTC,CASSPGTDNNEQFF
TRBV28,NA,NA,TRBJ1-3,TGTGCCAGCAGTTTAAACGGACTGAGCTCTGGAAACACCATATATTTT,CASSLNGLSSGNTIYF
TRBV7-7,NA,TRBD1,TRBJ2-2,TGTGCTAGCAGCTTGACAGGGGGCGACACCGGGGAGCTGTTTTTT,CASSLTGGDTGELFF
TRBV7-3,NA,TRBD1,TRBJ2-1,TGTGCCAGCAGCTCCTACGGAGGCAGGGGGAATGAGCAGTTCTTC,CASSSYGGRGNEQFF
TRBV19,NA,TRBD1,TRBJ2-7,TGTGCCAGTAGTACGGAGACAGGGACACACGAGCAGTACTTC,CASSTETGTHEQYF
TRBV11-2,NA,NA,TRBJ2-3,TGTGCCAGCAGCTTCGGAGGAGATACGCAGTATTTT,CASSFGGDTQYF
TRBV7-3,NA,NA,TRBJ2-2,TGTGCCAGCAGCTTAACTACAGGGTGGACCGGGGAGCTGTTTTTT,CASSLTTGWTGELFF
TRBV5-1,NA,TRBD1,TRBJ2-1,TGCGCCAGCAGCTCGAGAGGGACAGGGAGCTCCTACAATGAGCAGTTCTTC,CASSSRGTGSSYNEQFF
TRBV27,NA,TRBD1,TRBJ1-2,TGTGCCAGCAGTTTAAAGGGACAGACAATTAACTATGGCTACACCTTC,CASSLKGQTINYGYTF
TRBV19,NA,TRBD2,TRBJ2-1,TGTGCCAGTAGTACCGGACTAGCGGGAGGGCACAATGAGCAGTTCTTC,CASSTGLAGGHNEQFF
TRBV6-1,NA,NA,TRBJ1-5,TGTGCCAGCAGTGAAGCAGTGGGCTCGGCGCAGCCCCAGCATTTT,CASSEAVGSAQPQHF
TRBV11-3,once,TRBD1,TRBJ2-7,TGTGCCAGCAGTCCGACAGGGATCTACGAGCAGTACTTC,CASSPTGIYEQYF
TRBV29-1,NA,TRBD1,TRBJ1-2,TGCAGCGTCAGGACAGGGGGATATGGCTACACCTTC,CSVRTGGYGYTF
TRBV11-2,NA,TRBD2,TRBJ2-1,TGTGCCAGCAGCTTGCAGGGACTAGCGGGTTTGGAGCAGTTCTTC,CASSLQGLAGLEQFF
TRBV5-1,NA,NA,TRBJ1-2,TGCGCCAGCAGCTCGGGGGACGGCCCTAACTATGGCTACACCTTC,CASSSGDGPNYGYTF
TRBV9,NA,NA,TRBJ2-3,TGTGCCAGCAGCCCCATAGCGGTTAGCACAGATACGCAGTATTTT,CASSPIAVSTDTQYF
TRBV19,NA,TRBD1,TRBJ1-1,TGTGCCAGTAGTGTACTGACAGGGGGCGCGAAGTACGCTTTCTTT,CASSVLTGGAKYAFF
TRBV5-5,NA,NA,TRBJ2-2,TGTGCCAGCAGCTATGGCTGGACAGAACGCACCGGGGAGCTGTTTTTT,CASSYGWTERTGELFF
TRBV6-5,once,NA,TRBJ1-1,TGTGCCAGCAGTTACGGAGACAGGAACACTGAAGCTTTCTTT,CASSYGDRNTEAFF
TRBV7-9,NA,NA,TRBJ1-3,TGTGCCAGCAGCTTTGGCGCCGCGGGTGGAAACACCATATATTTT,CASSFGAAGGNTIYF
TRBV5-1,NA,TRBD2,TRBJ2-7,TGCGCCAGCAGCTGGGGACTAGCGGGGTCGAGCTCCTACGAGCAGTACTTC,CASSWGLAGSSSYEQYF
TRBV15,NA,NA,TRBJ2-2,TGTGCCACAAGACTCGACTCCTACACCGGGGAGCTGTTTTTT,CATRLDSYTGELFF
TRBV7-7,NA,TRBD2,TRBJ2-2,TGTGCTAGCAGCTCCGGGAGGGGCACCGGGGAGCTGTTTTTT,CASSSGRGTGELFF
TRBV5-1,NA,TRBD1,TRBJ2-2,TGCGCCAGCAGCGTACAGGGGGACACCGGGGAGCTGTTTTTT,CASSVQGDTGELFF
TRBV19,NA,TRBD1,TRBJ2-6,TGTGCCAGTAACGACCGGGACAGGGGTATGGCTGGGGCCAACGTCCTGACTTTC,CASNDRDRGMAGANVLTF
TRBV7-2,few,TRBD2,TRBJ2-5,TGTGCCAGCAGTAATAATCCGGGACTAATCCAAGAGACCCAGTACTTC,CASSNNPGLIQETQYF
TRBV7-8,NA,NA,TRBJ2-5,TGTGCCAGCAGCTTAGTTTTAGGCAGGCTGGAGACCCAGTACTTC,CASSLVLGRLETQYF
TRBV7-6,NA,NA,TRBJ1-2,TGTGCCAGCAGCTTAGGGGCAGGGGATGAAGGCTACACCTTC,CASSLGAGDEGYTF
TRBV7-9,NA,NA,TRBJ1-4,TGTGCCAGCAGCTCTAACAGTAGAACTAATGAAAAACTGTTTTTT,CASSSNSRTNEKLFF
TRBV9,NA,NA,TRBJ2-7,TGTGCCAGCAGCGTAGCTGACGGACTGGCCTACGAGCAGTACTTC,CASSVADGLAYEQYF
TRBV30,NA,NA,TRBJ1-2,TGTGCCTGTATAAACAGGGCTACTAACTATGGCTACACCTTC,CACINRATNYGYTF
TRBV11-1,NA,NA,TRBJ1-1,TGTGCCAGCAAGCCAGGTTGGGGAGCCACTGAAGCTTTCTTT,CASKPGWGATEAFF
TRBV6-5,NA,NA,TRBJ2-7,TGTGCCAGCAGTTCCCTCACTAGGAGCTACGAGCAGTACTTC,CASSSLTRSYEQYF
TRBV10-3,NA,NA,TRBJ1-1,TGTGCCATCAGTAAACAGGGACCTGCTGAAGCTTTCTTT,CAISKQGPAEAFF
TRBV23-1,NA,NA,TRBJ2-4,TGCGCCAGCAGTCAATTGCCTCGGCCAGGGGAATCCAAAAACATTCAGTACTTC,CASSQLPRPGESKNIQYF
TRBV5-4,NA,NA,TRBJ2-7,TGTGCCAGCAGCTCCCAAAACGGGTACGAGCAGTACTTC,CASSSQNGYEQYF
TRBV10-1,NA,NA,TRBJ2-7,TGCGCCAGCAGTGAACGGGAAGGGCGCGAGCAGTACTTC,CASSEREGREQYF
TRBV30,NA,NA,TRBJ1-3,TGTGCCCTATCCGGGGGAGCTGGAAACACCATATATTTT,CALSGGAGNTIYF
TRBV19,medium-sized,TRBD2,TRBJ2-1,TGTGCCAGTACGCTAGCGGGGGGGCTCAATGAGCAGTTCTTC,CASTLAGGLNEQFF
TRBV9,few,NA,TRBJ2-1,TGTGCCAGCAGCGCGTTGACTGGGAATGAGCAGTTCTTC,CASSALTGNEQFF